The present T cell receptor (beta chain) was sequenced within a study of control samples from healthy donors and cancer patients. Using immunoSEQ multiplex PCR, the repertoire was profiled, and TCRdb retains in-frame clones only, with some absent. This repertoire shows 85,000 to 110,000 clones, around 89% found once; its top ten account for approximately 19%. The CDR3 runs to 15 residues. With V trimmed by 8 bases and J by 2 bases, 11 bases remained unmatched. Germline CDR1 is SNHLY and CDR2 is FYNNEI. The sample comprised PBMCs. The chain uses TRBV2 and TRBJ2-5; 7 nucleotides agree with TRBD2. The sequence was collected from a man in his fifties or sixties with lung cancer. DNA for the CDR3: TGTGCCAGCCGGAGCGGGGATAAAAGACAAGAGACCCAGTACTTC. Encoded protein: CASRSGDKRQETQYF.